Presented here are 5 T cell receptor beta chains from one specimen sequenced in a study of cytomegalovirus exposure and HLA in healthy donors. Sequenced by immunoSEQ multiplex PCR; TCRdb stores in-frame clones only, minus some. Of approximately 220,000 clones detected, about 83% appear once; the ten largest clones hold about 3%. Material: PBMCs. The receptor source for this set is a man in his late teens or twenties in good health and CMV-seronegative.

This chain joins TRBV14 and TRBJ2-4; D gene uncertain. Trimming stripped 3 bases from V and 4 bases from J, with 10 bases between. CDR1 and CDR2 (germline): SGHDN, FVKESK. The CDR3 length is 14 residues. The CDR3 bases are TGTGCCAGCAGCCAGGCATCCCCGAAAAACATTCAGTACTTC. Its protein is CASSQASPKNIQYF.

The CDR3 sequence: CASSLSVTNYGYTF. The CDR3 DNA is TGTGCCAGCAGCTTATCGGTCACTAACTATGGCTACACCTTC. This rearrangement joins TRBV7-2 to TRBJ1-2; D uncertain. V lost 2 bases and J 0 bases, leaving 7 bases between the germline ends. Germline V gene lookup returns CDR1 SGHTA and CDR2 FQGNSA. The CDR3 loop spans 14 amino acids.

The chain combines TRBV27 with TRBJ2-7; D perhaps matches TRBD2 (6 bases). V lost 5 bases and J lost 2, with 16 bases in between. The CDR3 loop spans 15 amino acids. Germline V gene lookup returns CDR1 MNHEY and CDR2 SMNVEV (reference sequence). The CDR3 here is CASSLMLAATYEQYF. CDR3 nucleotide sequence: TGTGCCAGCAGTCTTATGTTAGCGGCGACCTACGAGCAGTACTTC.

In this sample, this clone turned up once. DNA of the CDR3: TGTGCCATACATGGGCCCGGGAACACTGAAGCTTTCTTT. Translated, it gives CAIHGPGNTEAFF. This chain uses TRBV10-3 with TRBJ1-1; D call uncertain. V lost 9 bases, J lost 1 base, and 12 bases lay in between. Germline lookup yields CDR1 ENHRY and CDR2 SYGVKD. There are 13 residues in the CDR3.

Here the CDR3 reads CASLSGNTGELFF. As DNA, the CDR3 is TGTGCCAGCCTTTCAGGGAACACCGGGGAGCTGTTTTTT. The rearrangement joins TRBV9 to TRBJ2-2; D gene uncertain. Trimming left V 7 bases short and J 1 base short, with 8 bases between. This CDR3 spans 13 amino acids. Germline CDR1 reads SGDLS; CDR2 reads YYNGEE. Variable domain in full (rest from reference TRBV9 and TRBJ2-2): DSGVTQTPKHLITATGQRVTLRCSPRSGDLSVYWYQQSLDQGLQFLIQYYNGEERAKGNILERFSAQQFPDLHSELNLSSLELGDSALYFCASLSGNTGELFFGEGSRLTVL.